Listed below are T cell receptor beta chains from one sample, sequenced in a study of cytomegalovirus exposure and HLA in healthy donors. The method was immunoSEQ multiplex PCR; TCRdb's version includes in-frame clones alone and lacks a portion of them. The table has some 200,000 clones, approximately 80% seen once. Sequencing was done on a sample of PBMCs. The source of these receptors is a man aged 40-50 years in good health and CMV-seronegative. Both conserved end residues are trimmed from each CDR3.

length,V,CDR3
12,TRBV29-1,SVKSGGVDNEQF
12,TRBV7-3,ASSPGGWTGELF
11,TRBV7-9,ASSQGWTGELF
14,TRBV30,AWTIAGSARRHEQY
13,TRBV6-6,ASSPLPSPGSPLH
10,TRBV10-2,ASQGSFYEQY
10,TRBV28,ASSSIQETQY
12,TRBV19,ASSIGTVQETQY
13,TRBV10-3,AISGRDSTNEKLF
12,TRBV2,ASGSGTTRTEAF
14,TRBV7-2,ASSLVAGGQNNEQF
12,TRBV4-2,ASSPDEGLTEAF
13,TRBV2,ASKEYSFSPDTQY
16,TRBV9,ASSVGTSGRRFTGELF
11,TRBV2,ASNLATLNEQF
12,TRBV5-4,ASSSFTVNTEAF